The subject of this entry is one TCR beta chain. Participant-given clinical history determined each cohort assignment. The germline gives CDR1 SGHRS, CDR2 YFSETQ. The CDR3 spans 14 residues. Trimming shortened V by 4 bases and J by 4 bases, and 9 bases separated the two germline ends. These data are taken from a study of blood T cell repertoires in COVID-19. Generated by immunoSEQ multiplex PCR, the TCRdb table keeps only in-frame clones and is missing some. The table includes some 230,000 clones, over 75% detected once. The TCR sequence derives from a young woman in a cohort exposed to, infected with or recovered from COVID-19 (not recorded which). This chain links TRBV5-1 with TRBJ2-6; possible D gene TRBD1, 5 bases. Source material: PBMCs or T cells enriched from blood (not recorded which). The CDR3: CASSNRPGANVLTF. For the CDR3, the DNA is TGCGCCAGCAGCAACAGGCCCGGGGCCAACGTCCTGACTTTC.